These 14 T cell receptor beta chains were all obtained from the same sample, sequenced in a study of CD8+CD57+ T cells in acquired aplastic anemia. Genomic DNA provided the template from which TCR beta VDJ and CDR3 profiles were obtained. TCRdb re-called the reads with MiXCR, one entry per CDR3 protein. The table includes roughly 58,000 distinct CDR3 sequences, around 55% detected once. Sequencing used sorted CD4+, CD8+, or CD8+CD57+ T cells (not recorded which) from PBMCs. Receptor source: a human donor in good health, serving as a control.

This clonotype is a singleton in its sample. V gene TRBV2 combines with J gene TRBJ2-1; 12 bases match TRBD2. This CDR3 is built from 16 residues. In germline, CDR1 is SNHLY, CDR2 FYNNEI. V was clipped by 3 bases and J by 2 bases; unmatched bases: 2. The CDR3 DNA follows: TGTGCCAGCAGTGATCCTAGCGGGAGGGCCTACAATGAGCAGTTCTTC. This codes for CASSDPSGRAYNEQFF.

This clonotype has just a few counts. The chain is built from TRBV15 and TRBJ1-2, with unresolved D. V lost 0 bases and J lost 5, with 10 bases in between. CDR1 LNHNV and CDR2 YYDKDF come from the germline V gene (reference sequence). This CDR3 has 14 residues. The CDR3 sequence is CATSRDETVYGYTF. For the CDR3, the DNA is TGTGCCACCAGCAGAGATGAAACGGTGTATGGCTACACCTTC.

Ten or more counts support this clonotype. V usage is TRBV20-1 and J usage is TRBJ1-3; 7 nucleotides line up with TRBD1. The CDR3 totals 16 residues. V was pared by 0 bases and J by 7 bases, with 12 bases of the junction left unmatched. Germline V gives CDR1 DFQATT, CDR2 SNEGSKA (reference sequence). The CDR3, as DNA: TGCAGTGCTAGAGATGGGACTAGACAGGGATCCAACACCATATATTTT. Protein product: CSARDGTRQGSNTIYF.

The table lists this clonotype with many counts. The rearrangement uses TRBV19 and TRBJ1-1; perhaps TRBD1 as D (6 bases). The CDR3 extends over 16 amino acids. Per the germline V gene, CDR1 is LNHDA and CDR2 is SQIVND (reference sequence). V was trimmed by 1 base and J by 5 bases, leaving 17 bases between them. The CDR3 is CASSIGWGASDTEAFF. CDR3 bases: TGTGCCAGTAGTATAGGATGGGGGGCGAGCGATACTGAAGCTTTCTTT.

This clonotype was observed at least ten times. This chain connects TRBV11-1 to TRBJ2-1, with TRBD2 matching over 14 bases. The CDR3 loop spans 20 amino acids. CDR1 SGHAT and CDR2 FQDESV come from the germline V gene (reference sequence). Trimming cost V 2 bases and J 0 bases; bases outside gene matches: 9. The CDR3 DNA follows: TGTGCCAGCAGCTTACGCGGACTAGCGGGAGGAGCAAGCTCCTACAATGAGCAGTTCTTC. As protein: CASSLRGLAGGASSYNEQFF.

The CDR3 protein is CATSDLSGTGGLYEQYF. CDR3 DNA: TGTGCCACCAGTGATCTGTCCGGGACAGGGGGCTTGTACGAGCAGTACTTC. The genes are TRBV24-1 and TRBJ2-7; 12 positions agree with TRBD1. The CDR3 has 17 residues. The V gene's germline CDR1 is KGHDR and CDR2 SFDVKD. The junction had 9 bases not matched to a gene; V was cut back by 3 bases and J by 4 bases.

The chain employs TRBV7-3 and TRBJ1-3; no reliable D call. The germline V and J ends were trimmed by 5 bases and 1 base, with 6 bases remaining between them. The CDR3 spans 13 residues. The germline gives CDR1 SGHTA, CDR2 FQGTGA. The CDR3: CASSRGSGNTIYF. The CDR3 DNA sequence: TGTGCCAGCAGCCGGGGTTCTGGAAACACCATATATTTT.

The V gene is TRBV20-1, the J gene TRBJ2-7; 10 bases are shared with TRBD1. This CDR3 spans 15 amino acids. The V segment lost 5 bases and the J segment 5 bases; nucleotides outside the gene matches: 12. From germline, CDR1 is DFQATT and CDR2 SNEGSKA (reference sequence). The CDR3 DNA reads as TGCAGTGCTCCCCGGCCCGGGACAGGGGCAAACGAGCAGTACTTC. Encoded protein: CSAPRPGTGANEQYF.

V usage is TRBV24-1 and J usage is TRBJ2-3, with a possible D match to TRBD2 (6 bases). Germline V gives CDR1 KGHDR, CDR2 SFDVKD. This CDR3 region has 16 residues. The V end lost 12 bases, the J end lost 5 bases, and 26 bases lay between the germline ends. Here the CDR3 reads CAVALPNGGAGDTQYF. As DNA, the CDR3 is TGTGCCGTCGCCCTTCCCAATGGGGGAGCGGGAGATACGCAGTATTTT.

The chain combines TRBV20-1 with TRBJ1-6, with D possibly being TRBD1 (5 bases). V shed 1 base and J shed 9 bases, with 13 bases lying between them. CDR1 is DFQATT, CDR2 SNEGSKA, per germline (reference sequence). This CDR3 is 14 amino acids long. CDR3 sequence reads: CSARGGGPRSPLHF. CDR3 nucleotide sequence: TGCAGTGCTAGAGGGGGGGGACCGCGTTCACCCCTCCACTTT.

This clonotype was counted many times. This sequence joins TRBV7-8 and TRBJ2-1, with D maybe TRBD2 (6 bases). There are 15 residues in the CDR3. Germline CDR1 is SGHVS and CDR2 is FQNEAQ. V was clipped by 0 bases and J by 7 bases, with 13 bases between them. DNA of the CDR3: TGTGCCAGCAGCTTAGCGGGAGGAGTGTCGAATGAGCAGTTCTTC. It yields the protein CASSLAGGVSNEQFF.

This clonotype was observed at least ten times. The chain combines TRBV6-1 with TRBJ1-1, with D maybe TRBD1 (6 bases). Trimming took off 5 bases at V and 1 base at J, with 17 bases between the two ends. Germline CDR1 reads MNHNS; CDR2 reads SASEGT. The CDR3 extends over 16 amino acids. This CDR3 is CASSKTGTLENTEAFF. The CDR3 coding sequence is TGTGCCAGCAGTAAAACCGGGACACTAGAGAACACTGAAGCTTTCTTT.

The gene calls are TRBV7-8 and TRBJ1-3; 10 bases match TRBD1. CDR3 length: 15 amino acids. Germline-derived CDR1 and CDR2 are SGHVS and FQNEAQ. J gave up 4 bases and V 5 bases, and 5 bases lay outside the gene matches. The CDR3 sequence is CASSPRTGGGNTIYF. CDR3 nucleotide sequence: TGTGCCAGCAGCCCTAGGACAGGGGGGGGAAACACCATATATTTT.

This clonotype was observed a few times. The CDR3 reads CASSLGLAGSYEQYF. In nucleotides, the CDR3 is TGTGCCAGCAGCCTAGGACTAGCGGGATCCTACGAGCAGTACTTC. The gene calls are TRBV7-2 and TRBJ2-7, with TRBD2 matching 12 bases. Per germline, CDR1 SGHTA and CDR2 FQGNSA. The length of the CDR3 is 15 residues. V trimming: 5 bases; J trimming: 1 base; junction bases outside the gene matches: 3.